Described below is a single TCR beta chain sequence and its context. Its antigen has not been determined. No clone much larger than this one lies a single base away; base qualities are absent. V loses 5 bases at its end and J loses 5 bases; junction bases beyond the gene matches: 2. The CDR3 starts with the cysteine, ends with the phenylalanine, and has 12 residues. The read is trimmed to its CDR3 DNA, 36 bases read in frame from base 1. In the germline V gene (reference sequence), CDR1 corresponds to PRHDT and CDR2 to FYEKMQ. This specimen comes from a study of T cell responses to AZD1222 COVID-19 vaccine (dated by TCRdb to the early 2020s). For the study in its entirety: TCR sequencing was performed for approximately 240 trial participants, of whom 200 to 220 were given two doses of AZD1222 and around 26 were given two doses of MenACWY control vaccine. Trial participants were enrolled into age subgroups of 18-55, 56-69 and 70-plus years, which contained around 140, 26 and 57 TCR-sequenced participants, respectively.

What the research found in general, with its limitations: After two AZD1222 doses, spike-specific TCR breadth and depth were significantly higher than at day 0 and than in MenACWY recipients. Vaccine-associated CD4 TCRs spanned the whole spike protein, with dominant responses in regions 160-218 and 743-854. Because no day 14 peak-response samples were available, repertoires were characterized only after the peak T cell response. Nearly half of unique spike-specific TCRs reportedly recognized epitopes outside regions mutated in the B.1.351 and B.1.1.7 variants. In the small 56-69-year group, the increase in depth fell short of significance, most likely because of low power. Participants were mostly white British, with more females than males. The authors suggested clonal diversity may have been underestimated. Conclusions about previously exposed vaccinees are limited, since just five or six AZD1222 recipients were seropositive for SARS-CoV-2 at baseline.

The CDR3 regions of human TCRbeta chains were analyzed by immunosequencing. Per the source publication's procedure: Repertoire TCRs were matched against a reference library of SARS-CoV-2-specific TCRs generated with the MIRA antigen-specificity platform. Breadth meant the fraction of unique TCRs that were SARS-CoV-2-associated, whereas depth meant the fraction of total T cells that were SARS-CoV-2-associated. Using the MIRA data, each spike-specific TCR was assigned both to the spike region to which the TCR was reactive and to a CD4 or CD8 class. Log10-transformed breadth and depth values were compared by one-way ANOVA with Sidak's multiple comparisons tests. TCRdb limited this immuneACCESS table to in-frame rearrangements with V and J called. A share of clones is missing; checked studies link under half to unresolved V genes, and the rest is unexplained. V and J calls and clone size follow that table, whereas D and trimming were derived from the DNA. The sample table contains 250,000 to 300,000 clones; only one count was recorded for almost 95% of them. The ten largest clonotypes hold roughly 0.5% of the sample.

The label giving this sample's time point can be read as: about 28 days (+/-7) after the second vaccine dose. AZD1222 recipients with second doses at about 4 weeks or about 12 weeks were pooled, because spike-specific TCR depth and breadth did not differ between schedules. Samples from vaccinated people were obtained from the UK trials COV001 and COV002, which included a single-blind randomized controlled phase 2/3 trial of AZD1222 (ChAdOx1 nCoV-19) in healthy adults. For TCRbeta chain sequencing, PBMC samples from trial participants were taken at day 0 and at day 28 after the second dose. This TCR came from an adult who received the AZD1222 COVID-19 vaccine. The chain is encoded by TRBV13 joined to TRBJ2-7; 8 middle bases align to TRBD2. The source was peripheral blood, collected 28 days after the second AZD1222 dose. This receptor carries the CDR3 CASSGTRDEQYF. At the DNA level, the sequence is TGTGCCAGCAGCGGGACTAGAGACGAGCAGTACTTC.